This note documents a single T cell receptor (beta chain) sequence. Its target is unknown. This sample is part of a study of T cells in women clearing cervical HPV infection. Study-wide context: Blood came at first lesion visit for cases, post-clearance for controls. The study, taken as a whole, reports: Associations may precede or follow infection; HPV-specific or memory T cells were not isolated.

Assay: immunoSEQ multiplex PCR; the TCRdb copy retains only in-frame clones and omits some. Recorded here are about 34,000 clones; the top ten clones represent about 3%. The material sequenced was blood buffy coat. This TCR came from a woman between 18 and 70 years old with a cervical HPV16 infection that either progressed to CIN3+ or cleared (not recorded which).

CDR3 loop: CASSLVSRAGEAFF. Partial CDR3 DNA: TGTGCCAGCAGCTTAGTATCGAGGGCCGGTGAA. The chain employs TRBV7-9 and TRBJ1-1; D remains ambiguous. The read terminates 3 residues before the CDR3 end, so the remaining end is supplied by the germline J gene. The V and J ends lost 1 base and 7 bases respectively, with 13 bases between them. The V gene's germline CDR1 is SEHNR and CDR2 FQNEAQ (reference sequence). The CDR3 covers 14 residues.